The 9 T cell receptor beta chains in this list originate from one sample, sequenced in a study of CD8+CD57+ T cells in acquired aplastic anemia. CDR3 and TCR beta VDJ profiling relied on genomic DNA as the template. TCRdb called the reads again in MiXCR, with one record for every CDR3 protein. The sample records under 350,000 distinct CDR3 sequences, roughly 59% being singletons. In patients chosen for sequencing, flow cytometry had shown CD8+CD57+ cell expansion. The specimen sequenced was sorted CD4+, CD8+, or CD8+CD57+ T cells (not recorded which) from PBMCs. The receptors originated from a human donor with aplastic anemia.

The chain has TRBV15 and TRBJ1-2; D perhaps matches TRBD1 (5 bases). The CDR3 runs 17 residues. V lost 1 base and J 0 bases, leaving 15 bases between the germline ends. CDR1 and CDR2 (germline): LNHNV, YYDKDF (reference sequence). CDR3 residues: CATSRAPTVYSNYGYTF. The CDR3 DNA is TGTGCCACCAGCAGAGCCCCGACAGTATATTCTAACTATGGCTACACCTTC.

CDR3 loop: CASSLAGTDTQYGYTF. CDR3 bases: TGTGCCAGCAGCTTAGCAGGGACAGATACGCAGTATGGCTACACCTTC. The chain carries TRBV13 and TRBJ1-2, with 7 bases lining up with TRBD1. CDR3 length: 16 amino acids. With 1 base clipped from V and 5 bases from J, the junction kept 10 bases outside the gene matches. Germline V gives CDR1 PRHDT, CDR2 FYEKMQ (reference sequence).

The chain combines TRBV7-2 with TRBJ2-5; a possible D gene is TRBD2 (5 bases). CDR3 size: 16 residues. Germline CDR1 reads SGHTA; CDR2 reads FQGNSA. The V and J ends lost 1 base and 5 bases respectively, with 17 bases between them. The CDR3 sequence is CASSLGLIGAGETQYF. DNA for the CDR3: TGTGCCAGCAGCTTAGGACTAATCGGTGCCGGGGAGACCCAGTACTTC.

The rearrangement links TRBV29-1 to TRBJ1-1; D gene unclear. Germline V gene sequence: CDR1 SQVTM, CDR2 ANQGSEA. The CDR3 extends over 13 amino acids. V lost 0 bases and J 0 bases, leaving 5 bases between the germline ends. The CDR3 sequence is CSVEDGMNTEAFF. DNA of the CDR3: TGCAGCGTTGAAGACGGGATGAACACTGAAGCTTTCTTT.

This clonotype was counted a few times. CDR3 amino acids: CARGGWRGGELFF. As DNA, the CDR3 is TGTGCCCGAGGGGGATGGAGAGGCGGGGAGCTGTTTTTT. The genes are TRBV7-9 and TRBJ2-2, with D perhaps TRBD1 (6 bases). CDR3 length equals 13 residues. CDR1 is SEHNR and CDR2 is FQNEAQ in the germline V gene (reference sequence). V was pared by 11 bases and J by 7 bases, with 17 bases between.

Ten or more counts support this clonotype. The genes are TRBV4-3 and TRBJ1-1, with TRBD1 identical over 7 bases. From germline, CDR1 is LGHNA and CDR2 YSLEER. The CDR3 contains 16 residues. With 1 base clipped from V and 4 bases from J, the junction kept 9 bases outside the gene matches. DNA of the CDR3: TGCGCCAGCAGCCAAGTTCAGGGGGTATTGGGCACTGAAGCTTTCTTT. Amino acids: CASSQVQGVLGTEAFF.

The chain uses TRBV10-3 and TRBJ1-2; 8 bases are shared with TRBD1. The CDR3 totals 14 residues. The germline V gene encodes CDR1 ENHRY and CDR2 SYGVKD. Trimming took 2 bases from V and 4 from J; bases not matched to a gene: 3. The CDR3 region is CAISEGTGPYGYTF. The CDR3 bases are TGTGCCATCAGTGAGGGGACAGGACCCTATGGCTACACCTTC.

The chain carries TRBV7-3 and TRBJ2-1, with a tentative D call TRBD2 (6 bases). V was cut by 5 bases and J by 6 bases, with 14 bases left in between. Germline values: CDR1 SGHTA, CDR2 FQGTGA. The CDR3 is 14 residues long. CDR3 region: CASSGGTPGNEQFF. CDR3 in DNA: TGTGCCAGCAGCGGGGGGACCCCCGGCAATGAGCAGTTCTTC.

The chain links TRBV29-1 to TRBJ1-2; D might be TRBD1 (5 bases). CDR1 SQVTM and CDR2 ANQGSEA come from the germline V gene. This CDR3 contains 16 residues. The V end was cut by 3 bases, the J end by 2 bases, with 19 bases between. The CDR3 bases are TGCAGCGTTGAGGTTCGAGACAGTGGACGGAACTATGGCTACACCTTC. It is translated as CSVEVRDSGRNYGYTF.